This T cell receptor beta chain was identified during a study of response to subunit inactivated influenza vaccine. Study results and caveats: There was a suggestion from the authors that each seasonal influenza vaccination recruits few new T cells.

TCRdb ran MiXCR on the RT-PCR reads and lists one entry per CDR3 protein. The sample holds a few hundred thousand distinct CDR3 sequences; 14% are singletons and the top ten take approximately 10%. On this clonotype: Its antigen is not known.

Looked up from germline, CDR1 is MNHEY and CDR2 is SMNVEV (reference sequence). The CDR3 totals 14 residues. V shed 6 bases, J shed 6 bases, and the junction held 10 bases outside the gene matches. The sample consisted of PBMCs from blood, taken about 12 days after vaccination. This sequence was found in a man in his forties or fifties who received an inactivated influenza vaccine. The chain is built from TRBV27 and TRBJ2-7, with 8 bases that match TRBD2. The CDR3, as DNA: TGTGCCAGCAGCAACGGGACTAGAGGTCTCGAGCAGTACTTC. As protein: CASSNGTRGLEQYF.